The present entry profiles one T cell receptor (beta chain) with its context. Its antigen is still unknown. The J segment lost 5 bases and the V segment lost 0 bases, leaving 4 bases of the junction unmatched. This CDR3 is 14 amino acids long. CDR1 is GTSNPN, CDR2 SVGIG, per germline (reference sequence). The data originate from a study of identifying expanded T cells in peripheral blood. The assay was immunoSEQ multiplex PCR, and TCRdb's table has in-frame clones only and misses some. Of over 100,000 clones listed, roughly 90% were seen once; the top ten hold 8.4%. Study observations and caveats: Technical replicates showed about 1.1 changed clones; approximately 2 weeks around 15; four weeks 19. Variance in clone template counts between approximately two-week samples significantly increased with total template count across all healthy donors.

The TCR comes from a person aged 18 to 69 in good health. Material for sequencing was blood. This chain connects TRBV30 to TRBJ2-5, with 9 bases aligning to TRBD2. The CDR3 loop is CAWSVGGGAETQYF. The CDR3 DNA sequence: TGTGCCTGGAGTGTAGGCGGGGGGGCGGAGACCCAGTACTTC.